These 10 T cell receptor beta chains share one sample of origin, sequenced in a study of T cell repertoires in cytomegalovirus infection. TCRdb fed the reads into MiXCR, producing one record per CDR3 protein. This table holds hundreds of thousands of distinct CDR3 sequences, 6.5% found once. Sequenced sample: PBMCs. These receptors originate from a human donor in good health (CMV status not recorded). Some clones in this sample may be carry-over from other donors' samples.

This clonotype was picked up many times. The J gene is TRBJ2-7, the V gene TRBV27; D might be TRBD1 (6 bases). V dropped 3 bases and J dropped 7 bases, with 19 bases sitting between them. Germline V gene data show CDR1 as MNHEY and CDR2 as SMNVEV (reference sequence). This CDR3 comprises 15 residues. The CDR3 is CASSFLTINREEQYF. CDR3 coding DNA: TGTGCCAGCAGTTTTCTGACTATCAACAGGGAGGAGCAGTACTTC.

This clonotype was observed at least ten times. The V call is TRBV28, the J call TRBJ2-7, with D perhaps TRBD1 (5 bases). V dropped 5 bases and J dropped 0 bases, with 11 bases sitting between them. This CDR3 region has 14 residues. Germline CDR1 and CDR2: MDHEN and SYDVKM. CDR3 amino acids: CASSRHRSSYEQYF. Here the CDR3 DNA reads TGTGCCAGCAGTCGTCACAGGAGCTCCTACGAGCAGTACTTC.

This clonotype has at least ten counts. The chain links TRBV12-3 or TRBV12-4 to TRBJ1-3; D gene uncertain. The CDR3 consists of 17 residues. The V gene lost 3 bases and the J gene lost 0 bases, with 15 bases spanning the gap. CDR3 protein: CASSFVRTPSSGNTIYF. As DNA, the CDR3 is TGTGCCAGCAGTTTCGTGAGGACCCCCAGCTCTGGAAACACCATATATTTT.

CDR3 coding DNA: TGCGCCAGCAGCCAAGATGGGGAAGGGGGATCACCCCTCCACTTT. Translating gives CASSQDGEGGSPLHF. V usage is TRBV4-3 and J usage is TRBJ1-6; a possible D gene is TRBD1 (6 bases). This CDR3 contains 15 residues. Per germline, CDR1 LGHNA and CDR2 YSLEER. Trimming pared 0 bases from V and 10 bases from J, leaving 13 bases between.

This clonotype was picked up many times. The DNA of the CDR3 is TGTGCCAGCAGCCTTACAGGGTTCAAGGGCTATGGCTACACCTTC. The encoded protein is CASSLTGFKGYGYTF. The chain is built from TRBV14 and TRBJ1-2, with D perhaps TRBD1 (6 bases). This CDR3 spans 15 amino acids. V lost 4 bases and J lost 4, with 16 bases in between. Germline CDR1 and CDR2: SGHDN and FVKESK.

The table lists this clonotype with many counts. The chain employs TRBV20-1 and TRBJ1-2; the D gene is possibly TRBD1 (6 bases). Germline V lookup: CDR1 DFQATT, CDR2 SNEGSKA (reference sequence). This CDR3 is built from 14 residues. V was pared by 3 bases and J by 2 bases, with 13 bases between. CDR3 sequence: CSASPGTLNYGYTF. DNA of the CDR3: TGCAGTGCTAGTCCAGGGACACTGAACTATGGCTACACCTTC.

This clonotype was seen repeatedly, ten times or more. This chain uses TRBV7-2 with TRBJ1-3, with D unresolved. The germline V gene has CDR1 SGHTA and CDR2 FQGNSA. This CDR3 has 15 amino acids. V shed 8 bases and J shed 3 bases, with 17 bases lying between them. CDR3 loop: CASGYAGEDGNTIYF. The DNA for the CDR3 is TGTGCCAGCGGGTACGCCGGCGAGGATGGAAACACCATATATTTT.

This clonotype was detected ten times or more. This chain connects TRBV20-1 to TRBJ2-7, with D unresolved. The CDR3 spans 11 residues. Germline V gene lookup returns CDR1 DFQATT and CDR2 SNEGSKA (reference sequence). The V end lost 3 bases, the J end lost 4 bases, and 7 bases lay between the germline ends. The CDR3: CSASNFYEQYF. Here the CDR3 DNA reads TGCAGTGCTAGTAACTTTTACGAGCAGTACTTC.

This chain connects TRBV3-1 to TRBJ2-7; D is undetermined. CDR1 LGHDT and CDR2 YNNKEL come from the germline V gene (reference sequence). The CDR3 runs 14 residues. Trimming pared 0 bases from V and 1 base from J, leaving 7 bases between. CDR3 nucleotides: TGTGCCAGCAGCCAAGATTCGGCGTCCTACGAGCAGTACTTC. Translation gives CASSQDSASYEQYF.

V usage is TRBV19 and J usage is TRBJ2-5, with 8 nucleotides matching TRBD2. Looked up from germline, CDR1 is LNHDA and CDR2 is SQIVND (reference sequence). The junction had 10 bases not matched to a gene; V was cut back by 5 bases and J by 5 bases. The CDR3 spans 15 residues. In DNA, the CDR3 is TGTGCCAGTAGTTCCCGGCGACTAGCGATGGAGACCCAGTACTTC. This sequence encodes CASSSRRLAMETQYF.